This T cell receptor (beta chain) was retrieved from a study of CD4+ T cells in melanoma. Study-wide points: Diverse differentiation states were reported for melanoma neoantigen-specific CD4+ T cells. CD8+ T cell, macrophage and B cell function reportedly correlated with neoantigen-specific CD4+ T cells.

Clones were sequenced by immunoSEQ multiplex PCR, and TCRdb holds only the in-frame ones, with some missing. The sample records nearly 50,000 clones, approximately 92% being singletons. After removal of 0 bases from V and 15 bases from J, the junction contained 3 bases not matched to a gene. Germline V gives CDR1 DFQATT, CDR2 SNEGSKA (reference sequence). CDR3 length: 10 residues. Concerning this clone: Antigen: not known.

The chain carries TRBV20-1 and TRBJ2-3, with TRBD2 identical over 7 bases. Sequencing was carried out using peripheral blood. This receptor was identified in a human donor with melanoma. CDR3 DNA sequence: TGCAGTGCTAGAGACCAGCGGGGCTATTTT. Translating gives CSARDQRGYF.